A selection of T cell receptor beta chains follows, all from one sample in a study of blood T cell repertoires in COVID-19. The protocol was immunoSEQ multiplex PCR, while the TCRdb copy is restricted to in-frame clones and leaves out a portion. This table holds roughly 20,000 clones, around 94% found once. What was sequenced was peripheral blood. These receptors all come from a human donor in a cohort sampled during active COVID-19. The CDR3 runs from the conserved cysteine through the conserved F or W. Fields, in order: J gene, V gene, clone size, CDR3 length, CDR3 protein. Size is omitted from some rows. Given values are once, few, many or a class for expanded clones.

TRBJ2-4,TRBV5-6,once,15,CASSFPTGSKNIQYF
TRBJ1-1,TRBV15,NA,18,CATSRDHWQGGSNTEAFF
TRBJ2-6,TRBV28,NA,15,CASSPRGSGANVLTF
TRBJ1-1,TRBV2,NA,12,CASSDSITEAFF
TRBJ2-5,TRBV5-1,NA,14,CASSLEGTLETQYF
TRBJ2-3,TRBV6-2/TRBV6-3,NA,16,CASSPDEDRTTDTQYF
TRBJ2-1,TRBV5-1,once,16,CASSFLAGGTYNEQFF
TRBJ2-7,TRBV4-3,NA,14,CASSTQEGGYEQYF
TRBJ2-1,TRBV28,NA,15,CASSLLSGPNNEQFF
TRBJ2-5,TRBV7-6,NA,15,CASSLNVGVGETQYF
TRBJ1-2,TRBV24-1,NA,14,CATSDSDRPYGYTF
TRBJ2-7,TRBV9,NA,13,CASSAGTDYEQYF
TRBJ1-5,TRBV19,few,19,CASSTHIGRPGFGNQPQHF
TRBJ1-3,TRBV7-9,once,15,CASSFLTTAGNTIYF
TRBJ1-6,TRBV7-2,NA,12,CASSFNNSPLHF
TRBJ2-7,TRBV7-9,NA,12,CASSLTTDEQYF
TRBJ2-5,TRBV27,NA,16,CASSLLSGGNQETQYF
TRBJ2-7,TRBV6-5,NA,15,CASSYFLAGEYEQYF
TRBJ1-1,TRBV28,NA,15,CASSFSGTGGTEAFF
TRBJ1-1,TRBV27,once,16,CASSLWAGTENTEAFF
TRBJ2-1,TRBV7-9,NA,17,CASSLSYGGENYNEQFF
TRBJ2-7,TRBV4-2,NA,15,CASSQDLGLHYEQYF
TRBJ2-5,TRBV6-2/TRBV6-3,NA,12,CASSYRPGEEYF
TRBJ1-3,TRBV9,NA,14,CASSVGVSGNTIYF
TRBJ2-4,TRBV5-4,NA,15,CASSFLDSTKNIQYF
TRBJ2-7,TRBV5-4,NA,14,CASSFRGGDHEQYF
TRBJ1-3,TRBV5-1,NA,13,CASSLQGGDTIYF
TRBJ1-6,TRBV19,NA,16,CASSIFPQGSRSPLHF
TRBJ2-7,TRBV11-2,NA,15,CASSLITGGMYEQYF
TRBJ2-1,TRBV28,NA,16,CASSFSGTHINYEQFF
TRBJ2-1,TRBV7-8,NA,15,CASRSPGGQRNEQFF
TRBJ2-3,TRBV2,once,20,CASSVRISGVSGVRTDTQYF
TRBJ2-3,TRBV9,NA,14,CASSARTSADTQYF
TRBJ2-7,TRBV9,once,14,CASSPWRDSYEQYF
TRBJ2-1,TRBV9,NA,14,CASSVGQGYNEQFF
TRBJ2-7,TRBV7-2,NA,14,CASSLDGGFYEQYF
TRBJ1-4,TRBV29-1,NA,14,CSAATGQGYEKLFF
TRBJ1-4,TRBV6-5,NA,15,CASRQGLTTNEKLFF
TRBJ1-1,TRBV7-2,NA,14,CASSLAGGGTEAFF
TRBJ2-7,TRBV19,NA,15,CASSISQYSDYEQYF
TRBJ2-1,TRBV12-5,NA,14,CASGGGAGRNEQFF
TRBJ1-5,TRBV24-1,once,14,CATSDSGVRQPQHF
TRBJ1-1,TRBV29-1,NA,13,CSVRDRVIAEAFF
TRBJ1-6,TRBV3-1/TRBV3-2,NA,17,CASSQGAGAKSIAPLHF
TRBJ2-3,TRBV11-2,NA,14,CASSLSSGGSTQYF
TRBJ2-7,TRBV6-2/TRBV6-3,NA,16,CASSYPGQGLTYEQYF
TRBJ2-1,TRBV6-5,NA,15,CASSYSMSSYNEQFF
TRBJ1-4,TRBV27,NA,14,CASSFETESGKLFF
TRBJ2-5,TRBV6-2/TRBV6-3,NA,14,CASSRQAFQETQYF
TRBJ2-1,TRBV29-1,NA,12,CSVDTGPGEQFF
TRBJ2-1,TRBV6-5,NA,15,CASSPIRGWGNEQFF
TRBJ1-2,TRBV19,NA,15,CASSIGQGIFYGYTF
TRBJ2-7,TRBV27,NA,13,CASSLTGLHEQYF
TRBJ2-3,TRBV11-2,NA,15,CASSGLAGGTDTQYF